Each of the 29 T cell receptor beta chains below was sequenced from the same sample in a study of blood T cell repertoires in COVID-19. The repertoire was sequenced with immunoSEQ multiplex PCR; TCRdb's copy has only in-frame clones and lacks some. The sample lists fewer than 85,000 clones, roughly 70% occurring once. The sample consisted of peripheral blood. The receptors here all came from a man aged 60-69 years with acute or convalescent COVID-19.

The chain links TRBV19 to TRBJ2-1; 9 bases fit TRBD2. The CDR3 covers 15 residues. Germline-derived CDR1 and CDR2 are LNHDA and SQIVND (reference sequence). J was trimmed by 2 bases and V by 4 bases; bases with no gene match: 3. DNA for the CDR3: TGTGCCAGTAGTAAAGCGGGGGGAACCTACAATGAGCAGTTCTTC. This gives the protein CASSKAGGTYNEQFF.

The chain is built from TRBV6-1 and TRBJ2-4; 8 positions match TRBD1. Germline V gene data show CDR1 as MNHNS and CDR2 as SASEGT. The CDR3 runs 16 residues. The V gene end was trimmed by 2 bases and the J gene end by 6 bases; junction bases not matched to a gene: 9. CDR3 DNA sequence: TGTGCCAGCAGTGAAATGACAGGGGCAAACTTAAACATTCAGTACTTC. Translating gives CASSEMTGANLNIQYF.

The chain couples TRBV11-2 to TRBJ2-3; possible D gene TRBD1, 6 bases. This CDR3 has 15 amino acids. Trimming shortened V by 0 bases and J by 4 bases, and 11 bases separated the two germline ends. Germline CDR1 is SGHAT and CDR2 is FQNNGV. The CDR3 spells CASSLEGGLSDTQYF. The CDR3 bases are TGTGCCAGCAGCTTAGAAGGGGGTCTTTCAGATACGCAGTATTTT.

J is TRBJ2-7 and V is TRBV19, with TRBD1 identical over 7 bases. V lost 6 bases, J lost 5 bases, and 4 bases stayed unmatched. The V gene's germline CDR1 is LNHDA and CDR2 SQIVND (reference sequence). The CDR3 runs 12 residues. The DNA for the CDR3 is TGTGCCAGTAGCGACAGGGCTAACGAGCAGTACTTC. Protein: CASSDRANEQYF.

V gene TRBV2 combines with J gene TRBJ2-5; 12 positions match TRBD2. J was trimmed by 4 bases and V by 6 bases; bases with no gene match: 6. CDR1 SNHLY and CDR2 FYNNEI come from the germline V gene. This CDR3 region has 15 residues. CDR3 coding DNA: TGTGCCAGCAGGCCGACTAGCGGGAGTTCAGAGACCCAGTACTTC. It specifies CASRPTSGSSETQYF. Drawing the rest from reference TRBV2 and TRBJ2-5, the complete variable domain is EPEVTQTPSHQVTQMGQEVILRCVPISNHLYFYWYRQILGQKVEFLVSFYNNEISEKSEIFDDQFSVERPDGSNFTLKIRSTKLEDSAMYFCASRPTSGSSETQYFGPGTRLLVL.

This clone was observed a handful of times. Here the CDR3 DNA reads TGTGCCAGCAGCCAAGATGGACAGTTACAGTATTTT. Residues: CASSQDGQLQYF. The V and J genes are TRBV4-2 and TRBJ2-3, with D possibly TRBD1 on 6 matching bases. This CDR3 spans 12 amino acids. Germline-derived CDR1 and CDR2 are LGHNA and YNFKEQ. V was cut by 0 bases and J by 12 bases, with 10 bases left in between.

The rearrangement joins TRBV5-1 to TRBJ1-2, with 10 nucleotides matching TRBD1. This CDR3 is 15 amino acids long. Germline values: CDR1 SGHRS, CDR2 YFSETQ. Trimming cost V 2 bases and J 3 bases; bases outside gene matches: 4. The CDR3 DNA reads TGCGCCAGCAGCTTAAGGACAGGGGGGGACTATGGCTACACCTTC. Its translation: CASSLRTGGDYGYTF.

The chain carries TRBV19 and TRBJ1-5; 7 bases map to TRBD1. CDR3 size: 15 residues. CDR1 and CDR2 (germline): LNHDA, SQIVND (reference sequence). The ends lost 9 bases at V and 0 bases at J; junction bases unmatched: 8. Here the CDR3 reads CARTGKSYSNQPQHF. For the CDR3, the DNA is TGTGCCAGGACAGGGAAGTCCTATAGCAATCAGCCCCAGCATTTT.

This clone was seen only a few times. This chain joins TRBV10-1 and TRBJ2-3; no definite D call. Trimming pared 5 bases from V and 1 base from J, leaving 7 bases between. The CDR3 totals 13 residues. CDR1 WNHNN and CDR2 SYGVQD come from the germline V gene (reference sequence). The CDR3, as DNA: TGCGCCAGCAGTCCATGGCGCACAGATACGCAGTATTTT. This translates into CASSPWRTDTQYF.

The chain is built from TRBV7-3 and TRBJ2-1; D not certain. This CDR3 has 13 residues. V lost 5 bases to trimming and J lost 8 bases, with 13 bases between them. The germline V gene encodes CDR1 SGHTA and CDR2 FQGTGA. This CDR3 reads CASSPRESDEQFF. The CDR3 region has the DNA TGTGCCAGCAGCCCCCGCGAGTCGGATGAGCAGTTCTTC.

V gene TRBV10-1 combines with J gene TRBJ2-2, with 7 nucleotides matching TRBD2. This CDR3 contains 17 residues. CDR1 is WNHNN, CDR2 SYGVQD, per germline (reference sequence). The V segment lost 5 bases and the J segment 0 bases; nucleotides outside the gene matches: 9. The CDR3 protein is CASSPLRAGPNTGELFF. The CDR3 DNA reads TGCGCCAGCAGTCCACTACGAGCGGGGCCGAACACCGGGGAGCTGTTTTTT.

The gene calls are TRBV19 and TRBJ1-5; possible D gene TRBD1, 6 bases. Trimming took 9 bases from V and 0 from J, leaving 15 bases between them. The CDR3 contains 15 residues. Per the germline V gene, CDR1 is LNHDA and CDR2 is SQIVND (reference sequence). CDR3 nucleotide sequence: TGTGCCAGCTCGCGGGGGGCGAATAGCAATCAGCCCCAGCATTTT. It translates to CASSRGANSNQPQHF.

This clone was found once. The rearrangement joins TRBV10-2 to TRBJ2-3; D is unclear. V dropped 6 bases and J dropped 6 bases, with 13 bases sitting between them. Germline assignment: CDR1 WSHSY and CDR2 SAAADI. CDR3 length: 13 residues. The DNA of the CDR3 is TGCGCCAGCAGCGATATTGTCGGTGATACGCAGTATTTT. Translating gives CASSDIVGDTQYF.

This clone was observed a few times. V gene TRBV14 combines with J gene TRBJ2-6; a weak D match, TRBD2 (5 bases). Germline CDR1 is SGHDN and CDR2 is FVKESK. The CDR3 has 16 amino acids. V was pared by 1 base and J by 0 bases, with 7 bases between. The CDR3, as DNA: TGTGCCAGCAGCCAAGCGCGGGCCTCTGGGGCCAACGTCCTGACTTTC. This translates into CASSQARASGANVLTF. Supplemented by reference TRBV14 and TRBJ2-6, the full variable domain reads EAGVTQFPSHSVIEKGQTVTLRCDPISGHDNLYWYRRVMGKEIKFLLHFVKESKQDESGMPNNRFLAERTGGTYSTLKVQPAELEDSGVYFCASSQARASGANVLTFGAGSRLTVL.

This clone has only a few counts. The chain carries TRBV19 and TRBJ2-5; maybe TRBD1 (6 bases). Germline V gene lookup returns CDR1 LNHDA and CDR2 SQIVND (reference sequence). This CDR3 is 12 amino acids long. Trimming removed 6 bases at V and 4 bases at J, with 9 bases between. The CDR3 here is CASSTGTETQYF. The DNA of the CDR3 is TGTGCCAGTAGCACAGGGACAGAGACCCAGTACTTC.

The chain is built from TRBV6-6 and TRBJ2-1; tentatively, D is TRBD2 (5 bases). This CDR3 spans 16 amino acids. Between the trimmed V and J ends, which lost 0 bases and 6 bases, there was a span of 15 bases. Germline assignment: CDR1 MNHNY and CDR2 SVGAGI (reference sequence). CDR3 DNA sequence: TGTGCCAGCAGTTACTCCCGGGAAAAGCTGGGCAATGAGCAGTTCTTC. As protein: CASSYSREKLGNEQFF.

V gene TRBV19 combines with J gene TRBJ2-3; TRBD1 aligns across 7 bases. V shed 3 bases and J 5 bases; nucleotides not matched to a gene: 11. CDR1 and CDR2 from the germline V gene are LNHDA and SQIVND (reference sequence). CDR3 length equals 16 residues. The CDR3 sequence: CASSIRDSDAGDTQYF. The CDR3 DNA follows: TGTGCCAGTAGTATTCGGGACAGCGACGCGGGAGATACGCAGTATTTT.

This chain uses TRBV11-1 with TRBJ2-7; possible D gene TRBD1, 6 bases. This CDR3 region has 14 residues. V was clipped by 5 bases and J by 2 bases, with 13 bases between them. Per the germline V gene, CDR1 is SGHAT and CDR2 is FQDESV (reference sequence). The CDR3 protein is CASSPPTGPYEQYF. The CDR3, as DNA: TGTGCCAGCAGCCCTCCGACAGGACCCTACGAGCAGTACTTC.

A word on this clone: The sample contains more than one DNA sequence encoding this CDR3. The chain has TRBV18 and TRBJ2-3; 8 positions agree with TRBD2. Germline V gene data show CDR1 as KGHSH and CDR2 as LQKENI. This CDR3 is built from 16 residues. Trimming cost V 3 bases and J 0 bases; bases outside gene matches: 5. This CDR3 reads CASSPSPGGSTDTQYF. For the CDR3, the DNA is TGTGCCAGCTCACCCTCCCCGGGAGGGAGCACAGATACGCAGTATTTT.

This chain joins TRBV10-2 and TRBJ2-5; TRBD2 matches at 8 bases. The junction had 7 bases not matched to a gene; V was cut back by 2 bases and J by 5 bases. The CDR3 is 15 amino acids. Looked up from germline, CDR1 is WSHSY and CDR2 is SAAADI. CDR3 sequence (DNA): TGCGCCAGCAGTGAGAGACGGGGGGGAGGTGAGACCCAGTACTTC. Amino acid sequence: CASSERRGGGETQYF.

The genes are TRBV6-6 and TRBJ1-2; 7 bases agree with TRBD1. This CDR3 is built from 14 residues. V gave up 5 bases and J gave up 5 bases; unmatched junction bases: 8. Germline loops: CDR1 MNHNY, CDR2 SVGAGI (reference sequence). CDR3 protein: CASSPRQGGYGYTF. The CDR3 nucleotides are TGTGCCAGCAGTCCTCGACAGGGCGGATATGGCTACACCTTC.

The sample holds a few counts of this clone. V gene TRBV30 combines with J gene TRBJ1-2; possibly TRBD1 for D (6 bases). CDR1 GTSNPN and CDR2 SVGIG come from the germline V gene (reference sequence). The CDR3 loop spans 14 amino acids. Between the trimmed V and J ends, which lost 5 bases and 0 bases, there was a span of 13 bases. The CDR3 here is CAWESQGTNYGYTF. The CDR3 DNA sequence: TGTGCCTGGGAATCACAGGGAACTAACTATGGCTACACCTTC.

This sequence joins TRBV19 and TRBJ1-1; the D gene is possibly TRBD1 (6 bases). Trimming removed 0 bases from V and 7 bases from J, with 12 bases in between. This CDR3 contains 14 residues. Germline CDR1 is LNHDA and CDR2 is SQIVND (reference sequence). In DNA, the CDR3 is TGTGCCAGTAGTATAGATCGGGGCAGGGGTGAAGCTTTCTTT. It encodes CASSIDRGRGEAFF.

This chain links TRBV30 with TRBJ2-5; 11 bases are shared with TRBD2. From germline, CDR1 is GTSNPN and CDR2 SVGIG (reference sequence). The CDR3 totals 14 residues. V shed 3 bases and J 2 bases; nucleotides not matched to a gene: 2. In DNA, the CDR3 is TGTGCCTGGAGGGGACTAGCGGTACAAGAGACCCAGTACTTC. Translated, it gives CAWRGLAVQETQYF.

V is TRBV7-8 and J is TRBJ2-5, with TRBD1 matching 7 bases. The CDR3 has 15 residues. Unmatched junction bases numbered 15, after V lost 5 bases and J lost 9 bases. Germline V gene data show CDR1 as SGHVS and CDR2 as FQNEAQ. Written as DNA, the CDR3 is TGTGCCAGCAGCAAGGACCCAACAGGGGACGGGGCCCAGTACTTC. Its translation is CASSKDPTGDGAQYF.

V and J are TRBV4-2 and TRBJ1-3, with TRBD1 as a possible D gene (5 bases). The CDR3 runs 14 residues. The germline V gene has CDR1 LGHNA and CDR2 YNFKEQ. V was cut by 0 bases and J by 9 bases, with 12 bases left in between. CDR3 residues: CASSQDPDSTTIYF. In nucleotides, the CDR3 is TGTGCCAGCAGCCAAGACCCAGACAGCACCACCATATATTTT.

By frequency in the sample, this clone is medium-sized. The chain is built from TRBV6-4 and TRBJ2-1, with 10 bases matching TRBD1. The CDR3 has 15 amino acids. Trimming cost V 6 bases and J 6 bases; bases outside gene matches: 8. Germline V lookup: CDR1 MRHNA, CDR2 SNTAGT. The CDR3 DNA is TGTGCCAGCAGCGGGACAGGGGAAGGAGTCAATGAGCAGTTCTTC. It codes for CASSGTGEGVNEQFF.

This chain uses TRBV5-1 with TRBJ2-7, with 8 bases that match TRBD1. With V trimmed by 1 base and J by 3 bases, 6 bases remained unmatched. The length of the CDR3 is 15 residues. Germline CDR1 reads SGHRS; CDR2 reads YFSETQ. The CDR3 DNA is TGCGCCAGCAGCTTGTCGTCAGGGGGCAACTACGAGCAGTACTTC. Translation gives CASSLSSGGNYEQYF. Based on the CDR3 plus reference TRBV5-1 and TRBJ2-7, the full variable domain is KAGVTQTPRYLIKTRGQQVTLSCSPISGHRSVSWYQQTPGQGLQFLFEYFSETQRNKGNFPGRFSGRQFSNSRSEMNVSTLELGDSALYLCASSLSSGGNYEQYFGPGTRLTVT.

CDR3 residues: CAISEYRVPDRQPQHF. The CDR3 DNA follows: TGTGCCATCAGTGAGTACCGGGTGCCAGATCGGCAGCCCCAGCATTTT. The V call is TRBV10-3, the J call TRBJ1-5; D uncertain. The germline V gene has CDR1 ENHRY and CDR2 SYGVKD. The length of the CDR3 is 16 residues. The V end was cut by 1 base, the J end by 7 bases, with 17 bases between.